This T cell receptor (beta chain) originates from a study of breast tumors, draining lymph nodes, adjacent tissues. Study-level points and caveats: Tumor TCR diversity was below lymph nodes but above nontumor tissue. Luminal-like breast cancer showed significantly higher tumor–nontumor repertoire similarity than basal-like. Data fit most tumor T cells coming from lymph node, expanding in tumor.

The V gene end was trimmed by 2 bases and the J gene end by 8 bases; junction bases not matched to a gene: 5. The CDR3 runs 13 residues. Germline V gene data show CDR1 as MNHEY and CDR2 as SVGEGT. Points on this clonotype: The antigen remains undetermined.

The lymph nodes were axillary draining lymph nodes from breast cancer patients. In TCRdb, the multiplex PCR reads were re-called with MiXCR into one record per CDR3 protein. Of 150,000 to 200,000 distinct CDR3 sequences listed, 33% were seen once; the top ten hold about 3.9%. V and J are TRBV6-2 or TRBV6-3 and TRBJ1-2, with 7 bases lining up with TRBD1. This clonotype was sampled from a female donor with breast cancer. Some clones in this sample may be carry-over from other donors' samples. The sequencing input was axillary lymph node tissue. Here the CDR3 DNA reads TGTGCCAGCAGTTACGGGCAGGGGGACGGCTACACCTTC. Its translation: CASSYGQGDGYTF.